Here is one TCR beta chain with its context. Its target is not known. Amplification yielded TCR beta CDR3 regions, with RNA transcripts as the source. RT-PCR in the first round (using the HTBI primer set) targeted the TCR CDR3. In TCRdb, the multiplex PCR reads were re-called with MiXCR into one record per CDR3 protein. The sample contains around 660,000 distinct CDR3 sequences, nearly 45% of which appear only once. The CDR3 spans 16 residues. Trimming cost V 4 bases and J 0 bases, with 13 bases left between them. Germline V gene sequence: CDR1 SGHRS, CDR2 YFSETQ. This sample was included in a study of T cells in Graves' hyperthyroidism and ophthalmopathy. General study findings and limits: Before onset, ophthalmopathy was predicted by the model a median around 6 months earlier. In blood, most of the thyroid clonotypes expanded above 0.001 were also present.

The study based diagnoses on clinical symptoms, serum thyroxine and TRAb, thyroid ultrasound and orbital computed tomography. The rearrangement links TRBV5-1 to TRBJ2-2; possibly TRBD2 for D (5 bases). The specimen was peripheral blood or thyroid tissue (not recorded which). The TCR was taken from an adult man with Graves' disease, either hyperthyroidism or ophthalmopathy (not recorded which). This CDR3 reads CASSLAGPPNTGELFF. CDR3 sequence (DNA): TGCGCCAGCAGCCTTGCGGGCCCTCCGAACACCGGGGAGCTGTTTTTT.